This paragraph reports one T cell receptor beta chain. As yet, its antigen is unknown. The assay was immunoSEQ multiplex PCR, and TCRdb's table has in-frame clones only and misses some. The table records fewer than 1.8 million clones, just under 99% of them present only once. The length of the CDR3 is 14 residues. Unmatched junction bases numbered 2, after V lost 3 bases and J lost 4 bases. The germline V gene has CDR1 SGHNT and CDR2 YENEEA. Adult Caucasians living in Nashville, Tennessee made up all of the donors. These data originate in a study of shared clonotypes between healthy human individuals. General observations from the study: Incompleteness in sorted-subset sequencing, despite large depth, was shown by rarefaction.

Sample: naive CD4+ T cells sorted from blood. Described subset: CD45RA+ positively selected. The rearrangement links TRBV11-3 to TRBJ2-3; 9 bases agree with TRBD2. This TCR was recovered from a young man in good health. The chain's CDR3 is CASSFSGSADTQYF. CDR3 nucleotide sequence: TGTGCCAGCAGCTTTAGCGGGAGCGCAGATACGCAGTATTTT.